This TCR beta chain was profiled in a study of glioma-infiltrating T cells after dendritic cell vaccination. In the study overall: Dendritic cell vaccine was injected intradermally three times, biweekly.

Patients had residual fresh-frozen tumor tissue and more than two years of survival data. The germline V and J ends were trimmed by 2 bases and 0 bases, with 8 bases remaining between them. CDR1 SGHRS and CDR2 YFSETQ come from the germline V gene. The CDR3 spans 14 residues. The primer mix had 60 V beta and 13 J beta primers. Measured with immunoSEQ multiplex PCR; TCRdb has only the in-frame clones, and not every one. The sample includes roughly 100,000 clones, 81% of them seen just once. This sequence originates from a human donor with glioblastoma. The sequencing here drew on blood, taken before dendritic cell vaccination. The chain combines TRBV5-1 with TRBJ1-2, with a weak D call TRBD1 (5 bases). CDR3 DNA sequence: TGCGCCAGCAGCTTCAGGGTTGCTAACTATGGCTACACCTTC. It yields the protein CASSFRVANYGYTF.